This T cell receptor (beta chain) appears in the sequencing data of a study of blood T cell repertoires in COVID-19. Allocation to cohorts depended on clinical history reported by the participants. Profiling relied on immunoSEQ multiplex PCR, and the TCRdb table lists in-frame clones only, not all of them. The sample carries hundreds of thousands of clones, approximately 79% recorded once. The length of the CDR3 is 12 residues. V shed 3 bases and J shed 8 bases, with 10 bases lying between them. Germline CDR1 reads SGHDN; CDR2 reads FVKESK. Sequencing input: PBMCs or T cells enriched from blood (not recorded which). The TCR sequence derives from a man aged 25 to 40 with acute COVID-19. The gene calls are TRBV14 and TRBJ1-2; possible D gene TRBD1, 6 bases. CDR3 nucleotides: TGTGCCAGCAGCCACCCAGGGGCCGGCTACACCTTC. The encoded protein is CASSHPGAGYTF. Full variable domain (remainder filled in from reference TRBV14 and TRBJ1-2): EAGVTQFPSHSVIEKGQTVTLRCDPISGHDNLYWYRRVMGKEIKFLLHFVKESKQDESGMPNNRFLAERTGGTYSTLKVQPAELEDSGVYFCASSHPGAGYTFGSGTRLTVV.